This T cell receptor (beta chain) came from a study of early T cells in non-severe SARS-CoV-2 infection. Study-level background: Alpha and beta chains were unpaired, from unsorted whole-blood bulk RNA. The study, taken as a whole, reports: VDJdb-based matching was biased toward anti-spike CD8 responses and missed private and CD4 specificities.

Unique molecular identifiers tagged individual cDNA molecules. TCRdb re-called the 5' RACE reads with MiXCR, one entry per CDR3 protein. Of tens of thousands of distinct CDR3 sequences listed, around 6.3% were seen once; the top ten hold less than 25%. The germline V gene has CDR1 DFQATT and CDR2 SNEGSKA (reference sequence). J was trimmed by 6 bases and V by 4 bases; bases with no gene match: 11. This CDR3 has 14 amino acids. The table lists this clonotype with many counts. Its matching antigen is unknown. The sequences come from whole blood, collected at baseline. The source of this sequence is an adult who was a healthcare worker with PCR-confirmed SARS-CoV-2 infection or an uninfected control (not recorded which). This chain uses TRBV20-1 with TRBJ2-7, with 8 bases matching TRBD1. This CDR3 reads CSAKDRVFRFEQYF. Written as DNA, the CDR3 is TGCAGTGCTAAGGACAGGGTTTTTCGATTCGAGCAGTACTTC.